This T cell receptor beta chain derives from a study of blood T cell repertoires in COVID-19. As for the study in general: T cells, B-cell-depleted T cells, or PBMCs provided the cDNA or gDNA that served as material.

With V trimmed by 4 bases and J by 2 bases, 2 bases remained unmatched. Germline assignment: CDR1 SGHKS and CDR2 YYEKEE (reference sequence). The CDR3 spans 15 residues. Generated by immunoSEQ multiplex PCR, the TCRdb table keeps only in-frame clones and is missing some. In the table there are roughly 50,000 clones, around 91% of which are singletons. The source of this sequence is a woman in her sixties or seventies with active COVID-19. Sequenced material: peripheral blood. This rearrangement joins TRBV5-5 to TRBJ1-6; the match to TRBD1 covers 8 bases. The chain's CDR3 is CASSEQGAYNSPLHF. CDR3 DNA: TGTGCCAGCAGCGAACAGGGGGCCTATAATTCACCCCTCCACTTT.